This TCR beta chain was identified in a study of blood T cell repertoires in COVID-19 (dated by TCRdb to 2020 to 2021). For the study in its entirety: The collaborator samples originated in the United States, Italy and Spain and spanned the acute and convalescent phases of COVID-19. The prospective study material was composed of cDNA or gDNA derived from T cells, B-cell-depleted T cells, or PBMCs. Subjects who had been exposed to COVID-19, were actively infected with it, or had recovered from it provided the deeply sampled blood TCRbeta repertoires that made up the dataset. The repertoires were released in a freely available public database meant as a resource for research on the immune response to SARS-CoV-2. The samples were drawn from two sources: the first 160 participants of the ongoing ImmuneRACE study, and fewer than 1,500 subjects contributed by 6 global collaborators. A de-identified subject ID, COVID-19 status, age in years and sex were almost always included in the sample metadata. Where available, HLA class I and class II types were taken from metadata supplied by the sample provider and were not determined by assay-based typing. Broader findings and caveats from the paper: The amount of clinical and demographic metadata varied by source and participant and was provided uncurated.

Inclusive of the bounding cysteine and phenylalanine, the CDR3 is 16 residues long. The CDR3 DNA has 48 bases and is translated from base 1. The junction carries 20 bases between V and J, which are trimmed by 5 bases and 6 bases respectively. The germline V gene encodes CDR1 SGHTA and CDR2 FQGNSA. TCRbeta CDR3 regions were amplified from genomic DNA by means of the immunoSEQ Assay, a bias-controlled multiplex PCR. Processing in the source paper ran as follows. The number of nucleated cells in each sample was estimated by amplification of reference gene primers within the assay. To quantify the absolute abundance of each unique TCRbeta CDR3 rearrangement, sequence reads were collapsed and filtered. For each sample, productive Simpson clonality was calculated by taking the square root of Simpson's diversity index across productive rearrangements. TCRdb stores this immuneACCESS table with in-frame sequences only. Part of the clones is absent; in the studies checked, under half of the shortfall reflects unresolved V genes, and no reason is known for the rest. The V and J calls and clone size are taken from that table; D and trimming were inferred from the DNA. This sample has 350,000 to 450,000 clones in its table, and nearly 90% of those were observed once. The ten largest account for less than 1.5% of the sample.

Participants in the prospective study were aged roughly 18 to 95 years, lived in 24 United States geographic areas, and enrolled through a virtual design. Cohort assignment in the prospective study relied on participant-reported clinical history from a screening survey and a study questionnaire. Exposed participants were defined as having been in contact with someone with a PCR-confirmed or clinician-diagnosed COVID-19 case within 2 weeks of study entry. In the prospective study, whole blood, serum and a nasopharyngeal or oropharyngeal swab were collected from each participant by mobile phlebotomists. Prospective study participants could optionally give additional blood draws and questionnaires over an approximately 2-month period. Prospective study blood samples were shipped either frozen or at room temperature before DNA extraction. About this clone: The specificity of this receptor is unknown. The input lacks base qualities; no much larger clone sits a single base away.

This receptor was taken from a young woman who had been exposed to COVID-19. Sequenced material: PBMCs or T cells enriched from blood (not recorded which). The chain is encoded by TRBV7-2 joined to TRBJ1-5; a weak D assignment points to TRBD1 (5 bases agree). The DNA reads as follows: TGTGCCAGCAGCACACACTCTCGGGGGTCGGGTCAGCCCCAGCATTTT. It translates to CASSTHSRGSGQPQHF.